This T cell receptor beta chain originates from a study of cytomegalovirus exposure and HLA in healthy donors. Whole-study findings and limits: As was reported, the classifier diagnosed cytomegalovirus status with high specificity and sensitivity.

About this clone: Its target is not known. At one end, the junction sequence differs from germline, possibly due to a read error.

The CDR3 extends over 10 amino acids. In germline, CDR1 is LGHNT, CDR2 FRNRAP. PCR used 60 Vbeta primers and 13 Jbeta primers. Assay used: immunoSEQ multiplex PCR; TCRdb lists only in-frame clones, some missing. Its table records 200,000 or so clones. The chain joins TRBV12-5 to TRBJ1-2; 7 positions match TRBD1. The sequence was collected from a boy aged 5-17 years in good health and CMV-seronegative. Sequenced input: PBMCs. In nucleotides, the CDR3 is TGTGCTAGTGGTTCGGGGACAGCTTCCTTC. It encodes CASGSGTASF.